This TCR beta chain stems from a study of graft-versus-host responses after intestinal transplantation (dated by TCRdb to the early 2020s). For the wider study: The transplants that recipients received were multivisceral, liver-intestinal, or isolated intestinal. Every recipient was given anti-thymocyte globulin induction, then maintenance tacrolimus and steroids for around three years. Bulk TCR-beta CDR3 sequencing was used to track graft-versus-host and host-versus-graft alloreactive T cell clones in the graft, circulation and bone marrow after intestinal transplantation. To identify alloreactive clones, pre-transplant mixed lymphocyte reaction products were sequenced and then compared with unstimulated pre-transplant donor and recipient T cells. The cohort enrolled approximately 24 intestinal transplant recipients, one of whom was a retransplant, and 3 patients without pretransplant specimens were excluded. Donor T cell macrochimerism was defined as a peak of at least 4% donor T cells among recipient peripheral blood mononuclear cells. Rather than being sequenced by the commercial service, samples from a few later patients were sequenced in-house on an Illumina MiSeq and processed with MiXCR. Points the paper makes about the study in general: GvH clones turned up in recipient bone marrow, with some appearing earlier in ileal mucosa or blood, a pattern consistent with an intestinal mucosal origin. In the allografts of patients with donor T cell macrochimerism, GvH to HvG T cell clonal ratios were high. Early after transplant, peak levels of circulating GvH clones were found to be associated with declines in HvG clones. Conclusions were limited by the relatively low number and heterogeneity of intestinal transplant patients.

This specimen's time point label, per the study, means: cells obtained before transplantation from donor or recipient. CD3+CD4+ and CD3+CD8+ populations were FACS-sorted from unstimulated pre-transplant donor and recipient cells taken from spleen or lymph nodes. The library was generated by the immunoSEQ multiplex PCR assay. In most patients, genomic DNA was isolated using the Qiagen DNeasy Blood and Tissue Kit and sent frozen to Adaptive Biotechnologies for TCR sequencing. Adaptive Biotechnologies carried out high-throughput TCR-beta CDR3 sequencing of genomic DNA for most patients. As for how the authors treated the data: TCR sequencing data for 15 to 20 patients were retrieved from Adaptive's ImmunoSEQ software; a few other patients were processed with MiXCR and VDJtools. To correct CD4 versus CD8 sorting errors, sequences present in both subsets at a frequency ratio below 5:1 were removed. CDR3 nucleotide sequences shared between donor and recipient were removed because the origin of such sequences could not be assigned. At least 2-fold expansion over unstimulated cells and a minimum CFSE-low frequency of 0.002% (template counts) or 0.001% (read counts) were required for clones to be classified as alloreactive. Mappable clones were those detected in sequenced pre-transplant spleen, lymph node, or MLR CFSE-low populations of the donor or recipient. The cumulative frequency of alloreactive clones was calculated as a percentage of all sequences, weighted by copy number. TCRdb retrieved this table from immuneACCESS and kept in-frame rearrangements only. Not all clones are present; in checked studies, unresolved V genes account for under half, and no reason is known for the remainder. The DNA was the basis for D and trimming; V, J and clone size are from that table. This sample gives some 100,000 clones in total; more than 85% of them show up just once. The leading ten clones occupy around 0.98% of the sample.

Of note for this clone: Its cognate antigen has yet to be identified. Base qualities are not recorded, but no much larger clone differs from it by a single base.

The CDR3 measures 16 amino acids from cysteine to phenylalanine. Only the CDR3 portion is preserved as DNA: 48 bases, with reading frame beginning at the first base. Looking up the germline V gene yields CDR1 SGDLS and CDR2 YYNGEE. V and J are trimmed by 2 bases and 1 base, and the gene matches miss 6 bases of the junction. This TCR came from a human donor who was the organ donor for an intestinal transplant. The sequencing used unstimulated CD4+ T cells sorted from spleen or lymph node cells, collected before transplant. The chain uses TRBV9 and TRBJ2-5; 9 of the junction bases match TRBD2. At the DNA level, the sequence is TGTGCCAGCAGCGTCGCCCCGACTAGCGGCCAAGAGACCCAGTACTTC. Its amino acids are CASSVAPTSGQETQYF.